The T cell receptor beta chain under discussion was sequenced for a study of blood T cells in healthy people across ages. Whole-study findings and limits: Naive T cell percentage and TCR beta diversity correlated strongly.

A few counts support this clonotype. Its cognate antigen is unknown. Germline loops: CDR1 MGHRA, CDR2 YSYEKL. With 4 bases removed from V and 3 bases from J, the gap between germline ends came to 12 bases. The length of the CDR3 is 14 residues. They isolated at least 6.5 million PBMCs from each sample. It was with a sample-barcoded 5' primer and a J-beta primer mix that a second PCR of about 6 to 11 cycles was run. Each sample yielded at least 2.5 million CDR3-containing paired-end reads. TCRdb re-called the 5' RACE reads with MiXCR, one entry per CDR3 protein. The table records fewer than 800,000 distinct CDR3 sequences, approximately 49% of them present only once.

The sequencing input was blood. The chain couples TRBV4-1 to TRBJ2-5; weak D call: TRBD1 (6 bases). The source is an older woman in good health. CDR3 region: CASSLRDNKETQYF. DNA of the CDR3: TGCGCCAGCAGCCTCCGGGACAACAAAGAGACCCAGTACTTC.